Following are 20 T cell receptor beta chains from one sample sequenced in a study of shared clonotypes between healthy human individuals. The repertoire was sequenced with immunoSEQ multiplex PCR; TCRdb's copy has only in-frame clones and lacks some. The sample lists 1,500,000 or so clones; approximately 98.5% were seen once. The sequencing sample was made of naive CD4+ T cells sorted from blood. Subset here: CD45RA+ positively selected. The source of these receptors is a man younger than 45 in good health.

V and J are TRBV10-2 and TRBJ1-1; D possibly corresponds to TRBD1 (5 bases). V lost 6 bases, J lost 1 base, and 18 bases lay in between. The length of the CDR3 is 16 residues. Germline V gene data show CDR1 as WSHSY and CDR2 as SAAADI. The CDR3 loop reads CASSLPPGPGNTEAFF. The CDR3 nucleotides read TGCGCCAGCAGCCTACCCCCGGGACCCGGGAACACTGAAGCTTTCTTT.

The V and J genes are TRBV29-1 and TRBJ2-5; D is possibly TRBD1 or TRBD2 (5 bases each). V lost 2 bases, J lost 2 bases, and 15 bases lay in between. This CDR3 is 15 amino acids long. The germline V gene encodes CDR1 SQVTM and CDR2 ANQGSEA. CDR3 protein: CSVEFLAGRQETQYF. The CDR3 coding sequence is TGCAGCGTTGAATTTTTGGCAGGGAGACAAGAGACCCAGTACTTC.

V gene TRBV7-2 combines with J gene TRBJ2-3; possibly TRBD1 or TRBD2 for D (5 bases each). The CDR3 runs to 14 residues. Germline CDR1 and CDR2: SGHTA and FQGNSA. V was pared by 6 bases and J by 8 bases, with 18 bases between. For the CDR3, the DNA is TGTGCCAGCAGTTCGCTTAGGGGCGAGGGTACGCAGTATTTT. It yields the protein CASSSLRGEGTQYF.

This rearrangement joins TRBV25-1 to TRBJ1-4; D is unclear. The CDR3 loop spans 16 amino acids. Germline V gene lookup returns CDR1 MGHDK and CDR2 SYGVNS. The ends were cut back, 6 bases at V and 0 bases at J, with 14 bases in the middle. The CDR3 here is CASSAAPGATNEKLFF. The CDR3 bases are TGTGCCAGCAGCGCGGCGCCGGGAGCAACTAATGAAAAACTGTTTTTT. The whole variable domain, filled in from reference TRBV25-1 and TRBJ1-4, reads EADIYQTPRYLVIGTGKKITLECSQTMGHDKMYWYQQDPGMELHLIHYSYGVNSTEKGDLSSESTVSRIRTEHFPLTLESARPSHTSQYLCASSAAPGATNEKLFFGSGTQLSVL.

The CDR3 sequence: CASSVGRGEKYEQYF. In nucleotides, the CDR3 is TGTGCCAGCAGCGTAGGGCGGGGGGAGAAGTACGAGCAGTACTTC. The rearrangement joins TRBV9 to TRBJ2-7, with 8 bases that match TRBD2. V was pared by 0 bases and J by 4 bases, with 6 bases of the junction left unmatched. The CDR3 is made up of 15 amino acids. Germline CDR1 is SGDLS and CDR2 is YYNGEE. Supplemented by reference TRBV9 and TRBJ2-7, the full variable domain reads DSGVTQTPKHLITATGQRVTLRCSPRSGDLSVYWYQQSLDQGLQFLIQYYNGEERAKGNILERFSAQQFPDLHSELNLSSLELGDSALYFCASSVGRGEKYEQYFGPGTRLTVT.

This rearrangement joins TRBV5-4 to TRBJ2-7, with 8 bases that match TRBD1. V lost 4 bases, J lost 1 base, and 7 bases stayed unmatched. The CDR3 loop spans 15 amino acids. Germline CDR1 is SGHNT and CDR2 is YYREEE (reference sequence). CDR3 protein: CASSLDRAVSYEQYF. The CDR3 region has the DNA TGTGCCAGCAGCCTGGACAGGGCGGTTTCCTACGAGCAGTACTTC.

The CDR3 is CSVERDTGELFF. Written as DNA, the CDR3 is TGCAGCGTTGAGAGGGACACCGGGGAGCTGTTTTTT. The J gene is TRBJ2-2, the V gene TRBV29-1; D perhaps matches TRBD2 (5 bases). Trimming removed 3 bases at V and 3 bases at J, with 5 bases between. Germline assignment: CDR1 SQVTM and CDR2 ANQGSEA. The CDR3 sequence is 12 residues long.

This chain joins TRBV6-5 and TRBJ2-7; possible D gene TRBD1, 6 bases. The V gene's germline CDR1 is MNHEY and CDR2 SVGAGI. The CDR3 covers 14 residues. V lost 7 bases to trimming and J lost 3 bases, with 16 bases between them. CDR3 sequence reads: CASMRTTGYYEQYF. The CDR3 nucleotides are TGTGCCAGCATGAGAACTACAGGGTACTACGAGCAGTACTTC.

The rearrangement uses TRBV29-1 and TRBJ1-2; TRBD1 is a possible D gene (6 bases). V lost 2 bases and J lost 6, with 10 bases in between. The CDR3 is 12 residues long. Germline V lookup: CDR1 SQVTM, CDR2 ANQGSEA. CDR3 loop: CSVENRVNGYTF. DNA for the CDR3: TGCAGCGTTGAAAACAGGGTAAATGGCTACACCTTC.

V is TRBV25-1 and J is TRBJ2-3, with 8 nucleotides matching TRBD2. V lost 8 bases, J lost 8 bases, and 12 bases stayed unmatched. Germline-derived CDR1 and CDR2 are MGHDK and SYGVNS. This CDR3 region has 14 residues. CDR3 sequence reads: CASSGTRGHGTQYF. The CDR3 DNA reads TGTGCCAGCTCCGGGACTAGGGGACACGGTACGCAGTATTTT.

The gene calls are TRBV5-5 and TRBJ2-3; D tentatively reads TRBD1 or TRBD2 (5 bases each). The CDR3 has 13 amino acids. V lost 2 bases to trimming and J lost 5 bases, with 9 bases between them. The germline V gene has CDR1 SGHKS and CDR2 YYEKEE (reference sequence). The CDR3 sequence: CASSLGDRDTQYF. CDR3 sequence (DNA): TGTGCCAGCAGCTTAGGGGACCGAGATACGCAGTATTTT.

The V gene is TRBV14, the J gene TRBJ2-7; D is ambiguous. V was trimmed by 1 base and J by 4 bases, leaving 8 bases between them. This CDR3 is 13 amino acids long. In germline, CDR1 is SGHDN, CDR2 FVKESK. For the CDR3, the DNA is TGTGCCAGCAGCCAAGTTGGACGGTACGAGCAGTACTTC. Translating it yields CASSQVGRYEQYF.

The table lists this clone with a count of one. In nucleotides, the CDR3 is TGTGCCAGCAGCTTGATGGAAAGCTCCTACAATGAGCAGTTCTTC. Protein product: CASSLMESSYNEQFF. The J gene is TRBJ2-1, the V gene TRBV7-2, with D uncertain. Per germline, CDR1 SGHTA and CDR2 FQGNSA. This CDR3 comprises 15 residues. Trimming shortened V by 3 bases and J by 0 bases, and 9 bases separated the two germline ends.

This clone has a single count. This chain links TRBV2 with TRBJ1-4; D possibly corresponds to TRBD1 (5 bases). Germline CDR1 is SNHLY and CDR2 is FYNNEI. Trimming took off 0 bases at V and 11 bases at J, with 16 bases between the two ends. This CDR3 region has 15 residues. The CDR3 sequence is CASSEAGARSVKLFF. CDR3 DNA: TGTGCCAGCAGTGAAGCAGGGGCGAGATCTGTGAAACTGTTTTTT.

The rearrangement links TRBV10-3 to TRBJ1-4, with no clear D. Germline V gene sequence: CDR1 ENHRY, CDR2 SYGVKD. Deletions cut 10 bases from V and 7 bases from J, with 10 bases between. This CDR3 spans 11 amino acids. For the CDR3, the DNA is TGTGCCACCGGGAGCCTTGAAAAACTGTTTTTT. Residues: CATGSLEKLFF.

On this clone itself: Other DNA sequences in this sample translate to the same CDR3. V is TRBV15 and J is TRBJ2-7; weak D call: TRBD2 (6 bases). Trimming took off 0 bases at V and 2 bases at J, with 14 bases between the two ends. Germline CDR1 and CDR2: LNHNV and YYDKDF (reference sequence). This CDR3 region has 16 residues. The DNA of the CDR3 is TGTGCCACCAGCAGAGATCTTGCGGGGTTAACCTACGAGCAGTACTTC. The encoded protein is CATSRDLAGLTYEQYF.

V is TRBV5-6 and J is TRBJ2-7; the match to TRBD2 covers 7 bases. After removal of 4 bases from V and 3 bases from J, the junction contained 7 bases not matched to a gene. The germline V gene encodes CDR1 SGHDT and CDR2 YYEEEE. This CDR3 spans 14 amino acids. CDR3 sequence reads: CASSEAGLDYEQYF. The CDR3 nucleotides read TGTGCCAGCAGCGAGGCAGGACTAGACTACGAGCAGTACTTC.

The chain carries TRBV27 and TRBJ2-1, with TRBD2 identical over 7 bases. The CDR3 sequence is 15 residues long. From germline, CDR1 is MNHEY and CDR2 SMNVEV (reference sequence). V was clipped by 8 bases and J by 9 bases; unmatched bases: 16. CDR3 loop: CASAFSGSGLGEQFF. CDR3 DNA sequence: TGTGCCAGCGCGTTTAGCGGGTCCGGTTTGGGTGAGCAGTTCTTC.

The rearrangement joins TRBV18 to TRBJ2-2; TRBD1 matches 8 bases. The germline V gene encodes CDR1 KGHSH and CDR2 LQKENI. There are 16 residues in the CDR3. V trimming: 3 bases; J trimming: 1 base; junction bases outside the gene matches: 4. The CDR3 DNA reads TGTGCCAGCTCACCTCTAGGGACAGGGAACACCGGGGAGCTGTTTTTT. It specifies CASSPLGTGNTGELFF.

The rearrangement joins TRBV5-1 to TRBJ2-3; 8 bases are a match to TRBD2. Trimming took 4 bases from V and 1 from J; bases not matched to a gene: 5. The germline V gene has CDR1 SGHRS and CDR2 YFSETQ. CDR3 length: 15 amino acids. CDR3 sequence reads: CASSIGTRGTDTQYF. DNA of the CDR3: TGCGCCAGCAGCATTGGGACTAGGGGCACAGATACGCAGTATTTT.